A single sample is the source of the 21 T cell receptor beta chains below, sequenced in a study of shared clonotypes between healthy human individuals. The table came from immunoSEQ multiplex PCR; TCRdb's copy has only in-frame clones and leaves some out. The data hold just over 2,000,000 clones, with roughly 94% observed a single time. CD45RO-negative CD8 cells positively selected for CCR7 made up the naive population, which excluded terminally differentiated effector memory CD45RA+ cells. Input material: naive CD8+ T cells sorted from blood. Receptor source: a man aged 18 to 29 in good health.

The rearrangement links TRBV19 to TRBJ2-1; D perhaps matches TRBD1 (6 bases). This CDR3 comprises 14 residues. The germline gives CDR1 LNHDA, CDR2 SQIVND (reference sequence). Trimming shortened V by 3 bases and J by 3 bases, and 9 bases separated the two germline ends. The CDR3 reads CASSMGANYNEQFF. CDR3 bases: TGTGCCAGTAGTATGGGGGCTAACTACAATGAGCAGTTCTTC.

The rearrangement joins TRBV7-8 to TRBJ1-3; maybe TRBD1 (5 bases). The V gene lost 5 bases and the J gene lost 2 bases, with 16 bases spanning the gap. This CDR3 is built from 16 residues. CDR1 is SGHVS and CDR2 is FQNEAQ in the germline V gene. CDR3 nucleotide sequence: TGTGCCAGCAGCCCAATGGTGGAGGGGCCTGGAAACACCATATATTTT. This gives the protein CASSPMVEGPGNTIYF.

This clone was observed a single time. The V gene is TRBV4-1, the J gene TRBJ1-1; a weak D match, TRBD1 (6 bases). Germline loops: CDR1 MGHRA, CDR2 YSYEKL. Trimming removed 6 bases at V and 0 bases at J, with 20 bases between. This CDR3 is built from 17 residues. CDR3 DNA: TGCGCCAGCAGTCTTCGGGGGCAGGCGCCCCTGAACACTGAAGCTTTCTTT. This translates into CASSLRGQAPLNTEAFF.

In this sample, this clone turned up once. V usage is TRBV9 and J usage is TRBJ2-7, with D tentatively TRBD1 or TRBD2 (5 bases each). The CDR3 consists of 14 residues. Germline V gene data show CDR1 as SGDLS and CDR2 as YYNGEE. The germline V and J ends were trimmed by 0 bases and 7 bases, with 14 bases remaining between them. CDR3 DNA: TGTGCCAGCAGCGTAGGGGGGACCCCTTGGGAGCAGTACTTC. Its translation: CASSVGGTPWEQYF.

The chain couples TRBV18 to TRBJ2-3; D is undetermined. The CDR3 consists of 17 residues. Germline CDR1 reads KGHSH; CDR2 reads LQKENI. The ends were cut back, 0 bases at V and 2 bases at J, with 15 bases in the middle. The CDR3 region has the DNA TGTGCCAGCTCACCACCAGCTATGGGGTTTTCCACAGATACGCAGTATTTT. Amino acid sequence: CASSPPAMGFSTDTQYF. The full variable domain, completed using reference TRBV18 and TRBJ2-3, is NAGVMQNPRHLVRRRGQEARLRCSPMKGHSHVYWYRQLPEEGLKFMVYLQKENIIDESGMPKERFSAEFPKEGPSILRIQQVVRGDSAAYFCASSPPAMGFSTDTQYFGPGTRLTVL.

The chain carries TRBV13 and TRBJ2-2; 9 positions agree with TRBD2. CDR3 length: 18 amino acids. CDR1 is PRHDT, CDR2 FYEKMQ, per germline (reference sequence). The trim removed 1 base at V and 0 bases at J, leaving 6 bases unmatched. CDR3 in amino acids: CASSLEQRGVPNTGELFF. In DNA, the CDR3 is TGTGCCAGCAGCTTAGAGCAGCGGGGGGTTCCGAACACCGGGGAGCTGTTTTTT.

The chain combines TRBV21-1 with TRBJ1-1. TRBV21-1 is deemed a pseudogene. The CDR3 is 15 residues long. CDR3 amino acids: CASRPKRGAGTEAFF. In nucleotides, the CDR3 is TGTGCCAGCCGTCCTAAGCGAGGCGCGGGAACTGAAGCTTTCTTT.

This clone showed up just once. J is TRBJ1-1 and V is TRBV6-1; 7 positions match TRBD1. CDR3 length: 15 residues. Germline V gene lookup returns CDR1 MNHNS and CDR2 SASEGT. V lost 6 bases to trimming and J lost 2 bases; unmatched junction nucleotides: 9. The CDR3 DNA is TGTGCCAGCAGCCCGAAGACAGGGTTAAACACTGAAGCTTTCTTT. Translation gives CASSPKTGLNTEAFF.

The V and J genes are TRBV6-1 and TRBJ2-7; TRBD1 aligns across 8 bases. This CDR3 comprises 12 residues. In germline, CDR1 is MNHNS, CDR2 SASEGT. V lost 6 bases, J lost 5 bases, and 3 bases stayed unmatched. The CDR3 nucleotides are TGTGCCAGCAGCAGGGGGCGCGACGAGCAGTACTTC. This encodes CASSRGRDEQYF.

The chain has TRBV4-1 and TRBJ1-4, with D tentatively TRBD1 (5 bases). CDR3 length: 15 residues. Looked up from germline, CDR1 is MGHRA and CDR2 is YSYEKL. The V gene lost 1 base and the J gene lost 7 bases, with 13 bases spanning the gap. For the CDR3, the DNA is TGCGCCAGCAGCCAAGTAATGGGGGAAGTTGAAAAACTGTTTTTT. Its protein product is CASSQVMGEVEKLFF.

V and J are TRBV6-5 and TRBJ1-6; no reliable D call. This CDR3 region has 15 residues. Germline values: CDR1 MNHEY, CDR2 SVGAGI. V was shortened by 1 base and J by 7 bases, with 11 bases between the two germline ends. The chain's CDR3 is CASSYLQELNSPLHF. DNA of the CDR3: TGTGCCAGCAGTTACTTACAAGAGCTAAATTCACCCCTCCACTTT.

V and J are TRBV25-1 and TRBJ2-2; D is undetermined. The CDR3 spans 17 residues. In germline, CDR1 is MGHDK, CDR2 SYGVNS. The ends were cut back, 1 base at V and 4 bases at J, with 16 bases in the middle. DNA of the CDR3: TGTGCCAGCAGTGAATGGTCCGGTTACGGGTTCACCGGGGAGCTGTTTTTT. It specifies CASSEWSGYGFTGELFF.

The chain couples TRBV7-8 to TRBJ1-4, with D tentatively TRBD1 (6 bases). This CDR3 is built from 15 residues. Germline-derived CDR1 and CDR2 are SGHVS and FQNEAQ. Trimming left V 1 base short and J 0 bases short, with 6 bases between. CDR3 region: CASSLGTATNEKLFF. CDR3 DNA sequence: TGTGCCAGCAGCTTAGGGACAGCAACTAATGAAAAACTGTTTTTT.

Of note for this clone: Other DNA sequences of this sample code for an identical CDR3. V usage is TRBV9 and J usage is TRBJ2-2; 8 nucleotides line up with TRBD2. Germline values: CDR1 SGDLS, CDR2 YYNGEE. V dropped 3 bases and J dropped 6; count of bases not matched to a gene: 4. The CDR3 spans 14 residues. This chain's CDR3 is CASSDTGGSGELFF. The CDR3 region has the DNA TGTGCCAGCAGCGATACGGGAGGGTCCGGGGAGCTGTTTTTT.

The chain couples TRBV12-5 to TRBJ1-3, with D unclear. CDR1 is LGHNT and CDR2 is FRNRAP in the germline V gene. The CDR3 totals 15 residues. Trimming stripped 6 bases from V and 2 bases from J, with 14 bases between. CDR3 coding DNA: TGTGCTAGTGGCACAATAACGCCCGCTGGAAACACCATATATTTT. Protein product: CASGTITPAGNTIYF.

V usage is TRBV7-9 and J usage is TRBJ1-1; the D is unclear. Germline V lookup: CDR1 SEHNR, CDR2 FQNEAQ (reference sequence). The length of the CDR3 is 15 residues. V was cut by 5 bases and J by 1 base, with 14 bases left in between. CDR3 in amino acids: CASSLTQNSNTEAFF. CDR3 coding DNA: TGTGCCAGCAGCCTAACACAGAACTCGAACACTGAAGCTTTCTTT.

The chain recombines TRBV2 with TRBJ2-3, with a weak D call TRBD1 (6 bases). Germline CDR1 and CDR2: SNHLY and FYNNEI. The CDR3 is 14 amino acids. V shed 11 bases and J shed 2 bases, with 17 bases lying between them. CDR3 protein: CAVLGDKSTDTQYF. The CDR3 DNA follows: TGTGCCGTACTAGGGGACAAATCCACAGATACGCAGTATTTT.

CDR3 bases: TGCAGCGTTGAGCGGCGCCTTACAGGGGGAAGGGGCTACACCTTC. Translation gives CSVERRLTGGRGYTF. J is TRBJ1-2 and V is TRBV29-1; the match to TRBD1 covers 8 bases. The germline V gene has CDR1 SQVTM and CDR2 ANQGSEA. The trim removed 3 bases at V and 8 bases at J, leaving 14 bases unmatched. This CDR3 contains 15 residues.

The DNA for the CDR3 is TGTGCCAGCAGCTTACATAAACTCAGGGGTTTTGCGACAGATACGCAGTATTTT. It codes for CASSLHKLRGFATDTQYF. This sequence joins TRBV11-2 and TRBJ2-3; D is perhaps TRBD1 (6 bases). Per the germline V gene, CDR1 is SGHAT and CDR2 is FQNNGV. This CDR3 spans 18 amino acids. Trimming cost V 2 bases and J 3 bases, with 21 bases left between them.

CDR3 coding DNA: TGTGCCAGCAGTTTTGGGTTCGGACAGGGTGTAAGCTACGAGCAGTACTTC. Protein: CASSFGFGQGVSYEQYF. V and J are TRBV28 and TRBJ2-7, with 8 bases aligning to TRBD1. V dropped 3 bases and J dropped 3; count of bases not matched to a gene: 13. The CDR3 covers 17 residues. In germline, CDR1 is MDHEN, CDR2 SYDVKM.

This chain connects TRBV12-2 to TRBJ2-7; the D segment call TRBD1 is taken from the table without a DNA check. TRBV12-2 is a recognized pseudogene. The CDR3 totals 15 residues. CDR3 nucleotides: TGTGCAAGTCGCTTACAGACAGGGGACTCCTACGAGCAGTACTTC. Residues: CASRLQTGDSYEQYF.